This T cell receptor beta chain was observed in a study of OX40 agonist ivuxolimab in advanced cancers. Study overall: Ivuxolimab, an antibody acting as an agonist of OX40 (CD134), was used to treat patients. Averaging 60 years in age, with a range of about 23 to 85, the cohort was around 87% male. Eligibility admitted prior anti-PD-1, anti-PD-L1 or anti-CTLA-4 therapy; approximately 40% had some.

Blood specimens came from baseline, cycle 4 day 1, and cycle 7 day 1. Germline V gene data show CDR1 as SNHLY and CDR2 as FYNNEI. V was clipped by 2 bases and J by 6 bases, with 10 bases between them. This CDR3 has 13 residues. Data came from immunoSEQ multiplex PCR; TCRdb stores just in-frame clones and leaves some out. Of over 65,000 clones detected, around 84% appear once; the ten largest clones hold 6% to 8%. This chain uses TRBV2 with TRBJ2-5, with D perhaps matching TRBD1 (6 bases). The material was CD4+ or CD8+ T cells sorted from blood, obtained in a trial of the OX40 agonist ivuxolimab. The TCR originated in an adult with an advanced solid tumor such as melanoma, head and neck, liver or kidney cancer. The CDR3 sequence: CASSETQGKTQYF. The CDR3 DNA reads as TGTGCCAGCAGTGAAACACAGGGAAAGACCCAGTACTTC.